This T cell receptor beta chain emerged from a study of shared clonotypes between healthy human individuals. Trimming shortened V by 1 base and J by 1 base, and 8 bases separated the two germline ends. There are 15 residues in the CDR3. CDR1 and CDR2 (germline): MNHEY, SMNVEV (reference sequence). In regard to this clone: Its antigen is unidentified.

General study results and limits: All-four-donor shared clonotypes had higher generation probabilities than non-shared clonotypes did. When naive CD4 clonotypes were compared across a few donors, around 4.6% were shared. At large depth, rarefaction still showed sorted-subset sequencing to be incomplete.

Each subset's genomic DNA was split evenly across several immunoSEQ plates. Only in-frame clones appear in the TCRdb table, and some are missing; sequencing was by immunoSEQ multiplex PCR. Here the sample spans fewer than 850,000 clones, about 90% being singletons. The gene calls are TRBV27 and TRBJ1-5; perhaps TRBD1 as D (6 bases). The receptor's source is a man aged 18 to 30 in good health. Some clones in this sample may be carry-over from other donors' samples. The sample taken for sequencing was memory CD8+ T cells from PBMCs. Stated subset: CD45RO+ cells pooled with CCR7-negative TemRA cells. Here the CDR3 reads CASSLWGTSNQPQHF. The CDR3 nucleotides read TGTGCCAGCAGTTTATGGGGGACAAGCAATCAGCCCCAGCATTTT.